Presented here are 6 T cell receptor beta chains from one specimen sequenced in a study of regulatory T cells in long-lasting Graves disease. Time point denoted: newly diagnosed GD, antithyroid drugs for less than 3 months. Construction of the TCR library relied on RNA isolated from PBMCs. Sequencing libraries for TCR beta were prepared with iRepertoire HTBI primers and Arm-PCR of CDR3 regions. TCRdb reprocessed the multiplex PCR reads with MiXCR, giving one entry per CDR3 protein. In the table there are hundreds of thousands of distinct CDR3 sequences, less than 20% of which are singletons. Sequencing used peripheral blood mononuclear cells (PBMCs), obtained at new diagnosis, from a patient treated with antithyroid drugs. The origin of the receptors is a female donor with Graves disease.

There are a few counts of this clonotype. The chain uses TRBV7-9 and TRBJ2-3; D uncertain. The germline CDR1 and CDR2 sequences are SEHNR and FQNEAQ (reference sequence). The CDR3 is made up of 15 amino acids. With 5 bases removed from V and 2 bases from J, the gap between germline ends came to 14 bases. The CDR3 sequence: CASSPPSGYTDTQYF. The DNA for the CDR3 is TGTGCCAGCAGCCCCCCTTCGGGTTACACAGATACGCAGTATTTT. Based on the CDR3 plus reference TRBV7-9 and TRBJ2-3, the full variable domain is DTGVSQNPRHKITKRGQNVTFRCDPISEHNRLYWYRQTLGQGPEFLTYFQNEAQLEKSRLLSDRFSAERPKGSFSTLEIQRTEQGDSAMYLCASSPPSGYTDTQYFGPGTRLTVL.

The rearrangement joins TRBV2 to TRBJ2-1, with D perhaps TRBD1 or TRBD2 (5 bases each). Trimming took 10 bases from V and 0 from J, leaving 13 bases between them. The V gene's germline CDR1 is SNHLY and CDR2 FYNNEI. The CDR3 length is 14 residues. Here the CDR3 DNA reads TGTGCCACTGTATCGGGGCGCTCCTACAATGAGCAGTTCTTC. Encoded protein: CATVSGRSYNEQFF.

The CDR3 sequence: CASSPGPGETYEQYF. Here the CDR3 DNA reads TGTGCCAGCTCACCAGGGCCCGGGGAAACGTACGAGCAGTACTTC. The chain uses TRBV18 and TRBJ2-7; D is perhaps TRBD2 (5 bases). The CDR3 has 15 residues. Trimming removed 2 bases at V and 4 bases at J, with 15 bases between. Germline lookup yields CDR1 KGHSH and CDR2 LQKENI.

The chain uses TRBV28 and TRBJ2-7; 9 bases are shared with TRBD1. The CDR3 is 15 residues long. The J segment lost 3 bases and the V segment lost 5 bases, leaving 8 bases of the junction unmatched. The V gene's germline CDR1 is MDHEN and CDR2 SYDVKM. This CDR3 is CASSLPGTGIYEQYF. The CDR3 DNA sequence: TGTGCCAGCAGTCTCCCCGGGACAGGGATCTACGAGCAGTACTTC.

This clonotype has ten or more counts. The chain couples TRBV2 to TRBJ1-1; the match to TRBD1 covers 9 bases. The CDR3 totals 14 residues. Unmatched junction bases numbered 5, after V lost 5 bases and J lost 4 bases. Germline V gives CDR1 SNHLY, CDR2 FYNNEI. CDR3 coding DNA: TGTGCCAGCAGTAGGCAACAGGGGGCCACTGAAGCTTTCTTT. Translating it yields CASSRQQGATEAFF.

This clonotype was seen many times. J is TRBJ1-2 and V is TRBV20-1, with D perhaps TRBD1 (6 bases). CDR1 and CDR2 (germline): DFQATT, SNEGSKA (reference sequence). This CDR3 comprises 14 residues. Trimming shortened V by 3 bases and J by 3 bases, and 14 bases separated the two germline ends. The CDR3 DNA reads TGCAGTGCTAGCCCCGCGGGGGCTGACTATGGCTACACCTTC. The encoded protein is CSASPAGADYGYTF.